This entry lists 25 T cell receptor beta chains sequenced from one sample in a study of metastatic and nonmetastatic thyroid tumors (dated by TCRdb to 2019 to 2021). Before undergoing thyroid surgery, none of the patients had been given any kind of treatment. Library preparation was by PCR. This sample was sequenced with an Illumina HiSeq 4000. In-frame beta chains were kept once TCRdb had trimmed the public reads at Q25 with fastp and called clones with MiXCR. This sample has 20,000 to 25,000 clones in its table, and around 16% of those were observed once. Clones ranked in the top ten supply approximately 18% of the sample. The sample consisted of blood. The receptors derive from a female donor with papillary thyroid cancer or a benign thyroid nodule (not recorded which). Some clones in this sample may be carry-over from other donors' samples.

This clone was observed at least ten times. This chain links TRBV5-1 with TRBJ1-6; a weak D match, TRBD1 (5 bases). CDR3 length: 14 residues. V gave up 4 bases and J gave up 7 bases, with 12 bases separating them. Germline CDR1 and CDR2: SGHRS and YFSETQ. The CDR3 bases are TGCGCCAGCAGCGTGGGCAGGGACAATTCACCCCTCCACTTT. Protein sequence: CASSVGRDNSPLHF.

About this clone: A much larger clonotype is one base distant, so this may be a read error. V is TRBV10-3 and J is TRBJ2-5, with 12 positions matching TRBD2. This CDR3 spans 18 amino acids. Trimming cost V 0 bases and J 1 base; bases outside gene matches: 6. Germline CDR1 reads ENHRY; CDR2 reads SYGVKD. The CDR3: CAISESLAGGDTQETQYF. As DNA, the CDR3 is TGTGCCATCAGTGAGTCCCTAGCGGGAGGGGACACCCAAGAGACCCAGTACTTC.

This clone was seen many times. The chain employs TRBV3-1 and TRBJ2-1; D remains ambiguous. The CDR3 runs to 12 residues. V lost 4 bases and J 8 bases, leaving 9 bases between the germline ends. CDR1 LGHDT and CDR2 YNNKEL come from the germline V gene (reference sequence). CDR3 residues: CASSPSTYEQFF. CDR3 DNA sequence: TGTGCCAGCAGCCCCTCTACTTATGAGCAGTTCTTC.

The chain links TRBV12-3 or TRBV12-4 to TRBJ2-7; 7 bases fit TRBD2. The length of the CDR3 is 19 residues. The V gene end was trimmed by 3 bases and the J gene end by 4 bases; junction bases not matched to a gene: 21. Written as DNA, the CDR3 is TGTGCCAGCAGTTTTATGGGATCGGGGGGACTTGCCCGGGTGTACGAGCAGTACTTC. Protein product: CASSFMGSGGLARVYEQYF.

In its sample, this clone was seen many times. V gene TRBV7-9 combines with J gene TRBJ1-4; unclear D gene. Germline V lookup: CDR1 SEHNR, CDR2 FQNEAQ (reference sequence). There are 13 residues in the CDR3. V lost 6 bases and J 7 bases, leaving 12 bases between the germline ends. The CDR3 reads CASSVRGFEKLFF. The CDR3 nucleotides read TGTGCCAGCAGTGTTCGAGGGTTTGAAAAACTGTTTTTT.

This clone was found many times. V and J are TRBV5-4 and TRBJ1-6, with 8 nucleotides matching TRBD1. The CDR3 totals 15 residues. Germline V CDR1 and CDR2: SGHNT, YYREEE (reference sequence). Trimming at V came to 4 bases and at J to 2 bases, leaving 2 bases not matched to a gene. As DNA, the CDR3 is TGTGCCAGCAGCATGGACAGGGCCTATAATTCACCCCTCCACTTT. This encodes CASSMDRAYNSPLHF.

This clone occurred many times. The chain recombines TRBV2 with TRBJ1-2, with 8 positions matching TRBD1. The CDR3 has 12 residues. V shed 5 bases and J 13 bases; nucleotides not matched to a gene: 9. Per the germline V gene, CDR1 is SNHLY and CDR2 is FYNNEI. CDR3: CASSPDRAIFTF. DNA for the CDR3: TGTGCCAGCAGTCCGGACAGGGCAATTTTCACCTTC.

This clone was counted many times. The genes are TRBV20-1 and TRBJ1-2, with a tentative D call TRBD1 (6 bases). Germline CDR1 and CDR2: DFQATT and SNEGSKA (reference sequence). Trimming left V 5 bases short and J 4 bases short, with 14 bases between. The CDR3 runs to 13 residues. The CDR3 reads CSAPWRGGYGYTF. The CDR3 nucleotides read TGCAGTGCTCCCTGGCGAGGGGGCTATGGCTACACCTTC.

At least ten counts were recorded for this clone. The rearrangement uses TRBV20-1 and TRBJ1-2; 10 bases are shared with TRBD1. CDR1 is DFQATT and CDR2 is SNEGSKA in the germline V gene (reference sequence). The CDR3 extends over 15 amino acids. Trimming took 5 bases from V and 3 from J; bases not matched to a gene: 9. CDR3 coding DNA: TGCAGTGCTCCAACGTCGGGACAGGGGTACTATGGCTACACCTTC. Its protein is CSAPTSGQGYYGYTF.

This clone was seen ten or more times. The J gene is TRBJ1-4, the V gene TRBV19; D might be TRBD1 (6 bases). Trimming took 5 bases from V and 7 from J, leaving 14 bases between them. The CDR3 extends over 14 amino acids. Germline V gene data show CDR1 as LNHDA and CDR2 as SQIVND (reference sequence). As DNA, the CDR3 is TGTGCCAGTAGTCCACGGGGCAGGGGTGAAAAACTGTTTTTT. Amino acid sequence: CASSPRGRGEKLFF.

This clone was found many times. The chain carries TRBV7-7 and TRBJ2-5; D is undetermined. V lost 5 bases and J 2 bases, leaving 12 bases between the germline ends. Germline assignment: CDR1 SSHAT and CDR2 FNYEAQ (reference sequence). CDR3 size: 14 residues. CDR3 nucleotides: TGTGCCAGCAGCCGAGGTACAGAACAAGAGACCCAGTACTTC. Translated: CASSRGTEQETQYF.

The chain carries TRBV20-1 and TRBJ2-3; a weak D match, TRBD2 (5 bases). This CDR3 comprises 13 residues. Trimming took off 4 bases at V and 6 bases at J, with 14 bases between the two ends. Germline CDR1 is DFQATT and CDR2 is SNEGSKA (reference sequence). CDR3 sequence reads: CSAITSIEDTQYF. CDR3 coding DNA: TGCAGTGCTATTACTAGTATAGAGGATACGCAGTATTTT.

This clone has a handful of counts. This chain joins TRBV19 and TRBJ2-2; 8 bases fit TRBD1. Germline CDR1 reads LNHDA; CDR2 reads SQIVND (reference sequence). Losses at the gene ends were 6 bases for V and 3 bases for J; bases not matched to a gene: 3. This CDR3 contains 14 residues. The CDR3 loop is CASRTGGYTGELFF. The CDR3 DNA reads TGTGCCAGTAGAACAGGGGGTTACACCGGGGAGCTGTTTTTT.

In regard to this clone: Germline and junction disagree at one end, which may indicate a read error. The chain is built from TRBV12-3 or TRBV12-4 and TRBJ2-5, with a tentative D call TRBD2 (6 bases). There are 15 residues in the CDR3. CDR3: CASSLTWGLQETHYF. The CDR3 DNA is TGTGCCAGCAGTTTGACATGGGGACTCCAAGAGACCCATTACTTC.

This clone appeared many times. This chain links TRBV2 with TRBJ2-2; TRBD1 aligns across 10 bases. The CDR3 is 15 amino acids. Germline values: CDR1 SNHLY, CDR2 FYNNEI. The V and J ends lost 5 bases and 5 bases, in that order; junction bases with no gene match: 5. CDR3 nucleotides: TGTGCCAGCAGTCGGGGGACAGGGGTTACCGGGGAGCTGTTTTTT. Residues: CASSRGTGVTGELFF.

The table lists this clone with many counts. The chain employs TRBV20-1 and TRBJ1-4; TRBD1 might be the D (6 bases). V lost 5 bases, J lost 8 bases, and 15 bases lay in between. The CDR3 totals 13 residues. Per the germline V gene, CDR1 is DFQATT and CDR2 is SNEGSKA (reference sequence). The CDR3 bases are TGCAGTGCTCCGCGTAGGACAGACGAAAAACTGTTTTTT. Encoded protein: CSAPRRTDEKLFF.

Remarks on this clone: A much larger clone sits a single nucleotide away, making a read error possible. Other DNA sequences in the sample encode the same CDR3. The rearrangement links TRBV18 to TRBJ2-7; the D gene could be TRBD1 or TRBD2 (5 bases each). CDR3 length: 12 amino acids. The germline V gene has CDR1 KGHSH and CDR2 LQKENI. CDR3 loop: CASSPGMGEQYF. The CDR3 DNA sequence: TGTGCCAGCTCACCGGGGATGGGGGAGCAGTATTTC.

Concerning this clone itself: It may be a read error: a sequence one base away is much more abundant. The CDR3 is CASSVGLENEQFF. The CDR3 nucleotides are TGTGCCAGCAGCGTAGGACTAGAAAATGAGCAGTTCTTC. This chain joins TRBV9 and TRBJ2-1, with D perhaps matching TRBD2 (6 bases). The CDR3 runs 13 residues. Germline-derived CDR1 and CDR2 are SGDLS and YYNGEE. Trimming removed 0 bases from V and 7 bases from J, with 8 bases in between.

This clone is classed as medium-sized. This sequence joins TRBV28 and TRBJ1-4; D uncertain. The V and J ends lost 4 bases and 4 bases respectively, with 10 bases between them. Per germline, CDR1 MDHEN and CDR2 SYDVKM. There are 14 residues in the CDR3. CDR3 residues: CASSSPRINEKLFF. In DNA form, the CDR3 reads TGTGCCAGCAGTTCCCCGCGGATTAATGAAAAACTGTTTTTT.

The V call is TRBV20-1, the J call TRBJ2-7; D may be TRBD2 (5 bases). CDR3 size: 15 residues. The V end lost 0 bases, the J end lost 1 base, and 13 bases lay between the germline ends. Germline CDR1 reads DFQATT; CDR2 reads SNEGSKA (reference sequence). The CDR3 is CSARDHRGPSYEQYF. The CDR3 DNA is TGCAGTGCTAGAGATCACAGAGGGCCGTCCTACGAGCAGTACTTC.

This clone was seen a handful of times. This chain links TRBV6-1 with TRBJ1-5; D is perhaps TRBD1 (5 bases). CDR3 length: 15 amino acids. Germline V lookup: CDR1 MNHNS, CDR2 SASEGT. V dropped 2 bases and J dropped 11 bases, with 19 bases sitting between them. CDR3 residues: CASSETPGGQETQHF. The CDR3 DNA reads as TGTGCCAGCAGTGAAACTCCGGGCGGACAAGAGACCCAGCATTTT.

This clone came up many times. V usage is TRBV3-1 and J usage is TRBJ1-4; no firm D call. Between the trimmed V and J ends, which lost 4 bases and 3 bases, there was a span of 9 bases. Germline lookup yields CDR1 LGHDT and CDR2 YNNKEL (reference sequence). The CDR3 spans 14 residues. The CDR3 is CASSPSGPNEKLFF. Written as DNA, the CDR3 is TGTGCCAGCAGCCCCAGCGGACCTAATGAAAAACTGTTTTTT.

Ten or more counts support this clone. The chain couples TRBV20-1 to TRBJ2-7; 11 nucleotides agree with TRBD2. CDR1 and CDR2 (germline): DFQATT, SNEGSKA (reference sequence). This CDR3 region has 13 residues. The trim removed 6 bases at V and 4 bases at J, leaving 5 bases unmatched. The CDR3 spells CSAPGLADYEQYF. DNA of the CDR3: TGCAGTGCGCCGGGACTAGCGGATTACGAGCAGTACTTC.

This chain uses TRBV20-1 with TRBJ2-7; TRBD1 matches 7 bases. The V segment lost 5 bases and the J segment 0 bases; nucleotides outside the gene matches: 13. The CDR3 runs 16 residues. From germline, CDR1 is DFQATT and CDR2 SNEGSKA (reference sequence). CDR3 bases: TGCAGTGCTCCCGGCCCAGACAGGGCGATCTCCTACGAGCAGTACTTC. This translates into CSAPGPDRAISYEQYF.

This clone is medium-sized (0.01 to 0.1%) within its sample. The V and J genes are TRBV6-2 or TRBV6-3 and TRBJ2-1, with 11 nucleotides matching TRBD2. The CDR3 runs 14 residues. The J segment lost 8 bases and the V segment lost 6 bases, leaving 6 bases of the junction unmatched. Germline V gives CDR1 MNHEY, CDR2 SVGEGT. This CDR3 reads CASSLAGGMDEQFF. The DNA of the CDR3 is TGTGCCAGCAGCCTAGCGGGGGGCATGGATGAGCAGTTCTTC.